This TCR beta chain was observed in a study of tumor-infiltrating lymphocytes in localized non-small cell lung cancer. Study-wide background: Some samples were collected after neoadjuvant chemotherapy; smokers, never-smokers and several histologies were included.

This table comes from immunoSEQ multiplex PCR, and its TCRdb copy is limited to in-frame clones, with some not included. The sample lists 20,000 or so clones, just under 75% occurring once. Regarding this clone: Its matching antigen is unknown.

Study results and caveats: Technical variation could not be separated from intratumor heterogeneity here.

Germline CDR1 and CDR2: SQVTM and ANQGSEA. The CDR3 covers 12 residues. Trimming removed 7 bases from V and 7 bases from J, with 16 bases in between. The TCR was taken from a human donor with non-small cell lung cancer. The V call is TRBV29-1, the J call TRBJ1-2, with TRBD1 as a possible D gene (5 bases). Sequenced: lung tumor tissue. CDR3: CSGWDGRGGYTF. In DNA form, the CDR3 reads TGCAGCGGATGGGACGGGAGAGGTGGCTACACCTTC.